Listed below are T cell receptor beta chains from one sample, sequenced in a study of shared clonotypes between healthy human individuals. This table comes from immunoSEQ multiplex PCR, and its TCRdb copy is limited to in-frame clones, with some not included. The sample holds around 2,000,000 clones, about 95% seen once. The sequencing input was naive CD8+ T cells sorted from blood. All receptors come from a man between 18 and 35 years old in good health. Both conserved end residues are part of each CDR3.

v_call	j_call	cdr3_aa
TRBV14	TRBJ1-1	CASSQYGTGFTEAFF
TRBV6-1	TRBJ2-7	CASRDDQAYEQYF
TRBV5-1	TRBJ2-3	CASSFPPSGGGTDTQYF
TRBV27	TRBJ2-7	CASKVAHEQYF
TRBV30	TRBJ1-5	CAWSDLGDDQPQHF
TRBV10-3	TRBJ2-7	CAISSPGAYEQYF
TRBV19	TRBJ1-1	CATLPGPFMNTEAFF
TRBV6-5	TRBJ1-1	CASSYTAGQGNTEAFF
TRBV28	TRBJ1-6	CASSPGRASPLHF
TRBV10-2	TRBJ2-7	CATTTSSYEQYF
TRBV29-1	TRBJ2-5	CSAQGGVETQYF
TRBV27	TRBJ2-1	CASSPGTSGYNEQFF
TRBV7-6	TRBJ2-3	CASSPEPEQTDTQYF
TRBV30	TRBJ2-3	CAWSAPYIIAGSTDTQYF
TRBV30	TRBJ2-3	CATRGWGHLDTQYF
TRBV7-8	TRBJ2-6	CASSLVVTVYLSGANVLTF
TRBV7-9	TRBJ2-2	CASSLDGPLGELFF
TRBV6-5	TRBJ1-4	CASSGTGATNEKLFF
TRBV19	TRBJ2-7	CASSMGPGYEQYF
TRBV7-3	TRBJ2-2	CASSRLAGADTGELFF
TRBV13	TRBJ1-3	CASSLGPPENTIYF
TRBV5-6	TRBJ2-7	CASSLTGGLWEQYF
TRBV5-1	TRBJ1-1	CASSGDGKNTEAFF
TRBV7-3	TRBJ2-1	CASSLTGTPSYNEQFF
TRBV27	TRBJ2-5	CASSLLLGEGMETQYF
TRBV6-4	TRBJ2-2	CASSDWASSTGELFF
TRBV11-2	TRBJ1-1	CASSGQFMNTEAFF
TRBV5-1	TRBJ2-7	CASSPFGHGSYEQYF
TRBV30	TRBJ1-1	CAWTGDFWSTEAFF
TRBV9	TRBJ2-7	CASSSGFGYEQYF
TRBV4-1	TRBJ1-2	CASSHTGTDGYTF
TRBV6-6	TRBJ2-3	CASLPGTVSTDTQYF
TRBV6-5	TRBJ2-7	CASSFGTGTEYEQYF
TRBV4-1	TRBJ2-7	CASSHHTAYEQYF
TRBV7-9	TRBJ1-4	CASTPGMGGLNEKLFF
TRBV28	TRBJ2-7	CASSPVQSNTGLEQYF
TRBV5-4	TRBJ1-4	CASSFRGGNEKLFF
TRBV6-5	TRBJ1-1	CASSPGQGIEAFF
TRBV5-6	TRBJ1-2	CASSLGSRVNYGYTF
TRBV7-6	TRBJ2-3	CASSFLGPTDTQYF
TRBV9	TRBJ2-1	CASSVEPSSYNEQFF